Listed below are T cell receptor beta chains from one sample, sequenced in a study of blood T cell repertoires in COVID-19. The method was immunoSEQ multiplex PCR; TCRdb's version includes in-frame clones alone and lacks a portion of them. The table lists fewer than 500,000 clones, 85% to 90% of them singletons. Sequenced sample: PBMCs or T cells enriched from blood (not recorded which). Every receptor here comes from a man aged 25 to 40 who had recovered from COVID-19. CDR3s include the opening cysteine and the closing phenylalanine or tryptophan. Fields, in order: J gene, D gene, V gene, CDR3 protein. The D gene is left open where the match is weak.

j_call: TRBJ2-7
d_call: .
v_call: TRBV5-4
cdr3_aa: CASSSREPNEQYF

j_call: TRBJ2-7
d_call: .
v_call: TRBV7-9
cdr3_aa: CASSLGAYEQYF

j_call: TRBJ2-1
d_call: .
v_call: TRBV24-1
cdr3_aa: CATSVGGISPYNEQFF

j_call: TRBJ1-2
d_call: TRBD1
v_call: TRBV6-5
cdr3_aa: CASSPADRTMYGYTF

j_call: TRBJ2-7
d_call: .
v_call: TRBV5-4
cdr3_aa: CASSYPSGGPYEQYF

j_call: TRBJ1-1
d_call: TRBD1
v_call: TRBV5-1
cdr3_aa: CASSRETGANTEAFF

j_call: TRBJ2-5
d_call: TRBD1
v_call: TRBV5-1
cdr3_aa: CASKLAGTGQETQYF

j_call: TRBJ2-2
d_call: TRBD2
v_call: TRBV19
cdr3_aa: CASSMERENTGELFF

j_call: TRBJ2-3
d_call: TRBD2
v_call: TRBV5-1
cdr3_aa: CASSTGLAGRGTDTQYF

j_call: TRBJ2-5
d_call: TRBD2
v_call: TRBV19
cdr3_aa: CASSMGTSGIETQYF

j_call: TRBJ2-3
d_call: .
v_call: TRBV9
cdr3_aa: CASSVRLLAGTDTQYF

j_call: TRBJ2-3
d_call: .
v_call: TRBV5-4
cdr3_aa: CATKKPGIFTDTQYF

j_call: TRBJ2-2
d_call: TRBD2
v_call: TRBV5-5
cdr3_aa: CASSRVRGVTNTGELFF

j_call: TRBJ1-5
d_call: TRBD1
v_call: TRBV20-1
cdr3_aa: CSASPGLTGNQPQHF

j_call: TRBJ1-2
d_call: .
v_call: TRBV30
cdr3_aa: CAWSGHGGNYGYTF

j_call: TRBJ1-2
d_call: .
v_call: TRBV4-2
cdr3_aa: CASSQESVANYGYTF

j_call: TRBJ2-1
d_call: .
v_call: TRBV3-1/TRBV3-2
cdr3_aa: CASSNGIDEQFF

j_call: TRBJ2-1
d_call: .
v_call: TRBV21-1
cdr3_aa: CASSKGREGYNEQFF

j_call: TRBJ1-5
d_call: .
v_call: TRBV19
cdr3_aa: CATAERGSWSNQPQHF

j_call: TRBJ1-1
d_call: .
v_call: TRBV7-9
cdr3_aa: CASSPRERLNTEAFF

j_call: TRBJ2-7
d_call: TRBD1
v_call: TRBV5-1
cdr3_aa: CASSLASDRSAYEQYF

j_call: TRBJ2-7
d_call: TRBD2
v_call: TRBV19
cdr3_aa: CASSMWTSGSYEQYF

j_call: TRBJ1-5
d_call: .
v_call: TRBV6-5
cdr3_aa: CASGGVGASNQPQHF

j_call: TRBJ1-6
d_call: .
v_call: TRBV28
cdr3_aa: CASSPRQDNSPLHF

j_call: TRBJ2-2
d_call: .
v_call: TRBV7-9
cdr3_aa: CASSAQGPTGELFF

j_call: TRBJ2-1
d_call: .
v_call: TRBV5-1
cdr3_aa: CASSLDDWPEQFF

j_call: TRBJ2-1
d_call: .
v_call: TRBV12-5
cdr3_aa: CASGWGDGLREYNEQFF

j_call: TRBJ2-3
d_call: .
v_call: TRBV5-6
cdr3_aa: CASSLGGARTQYF

j_call: TRBJ1-2
d_call: TRBD1
v_call: TRBV6-5
cdr3_aa: CAIRRQGDGYGYTF

j_call: TRBJ1-1
d_call: .
v_call: TRBV5-1
cdr3_aa: CASSLSGWPEAFF

j_call: TRBJ2-2
d_call: .
v_call: TRBV3-1/TRBV3-2
cdr3_aa: CASSQVPGHSTGELFF

j_call: TRBJ2-1
d_call: TRBD2
v_call: TRBV11-2
cdr3_aa: CASSVTLAGGPSGGEQFF

j_call: TRBJ1-1
d_call: .
v_call: TRBV7-3
cdr3_aa: CASSLTGGTEAFF

j_call: TRBJ2-3
d_call: TRBD2
v_call: TRBV5-4
cdr3_aa: CASSLDPAGGPTDTQYF

j_call: TRBJ1-5
d_call: .
v_call: TRBV2
cdr3_aa: CASSESRFSNQPQHF